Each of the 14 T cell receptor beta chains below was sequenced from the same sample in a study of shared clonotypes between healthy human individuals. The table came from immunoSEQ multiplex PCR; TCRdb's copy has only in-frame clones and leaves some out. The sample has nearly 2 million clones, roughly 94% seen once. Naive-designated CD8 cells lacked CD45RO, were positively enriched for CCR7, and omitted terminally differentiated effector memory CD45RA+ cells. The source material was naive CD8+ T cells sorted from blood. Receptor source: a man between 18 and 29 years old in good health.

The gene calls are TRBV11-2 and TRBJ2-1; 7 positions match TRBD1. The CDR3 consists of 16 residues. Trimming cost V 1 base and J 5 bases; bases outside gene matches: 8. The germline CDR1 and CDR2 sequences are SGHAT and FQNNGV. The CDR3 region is CASSLGGTVANNEQFF. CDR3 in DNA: TGTGCCAGCAGCTTAGGGGGGACAGTAGCGAACAATGAGCAGTTCTTC.

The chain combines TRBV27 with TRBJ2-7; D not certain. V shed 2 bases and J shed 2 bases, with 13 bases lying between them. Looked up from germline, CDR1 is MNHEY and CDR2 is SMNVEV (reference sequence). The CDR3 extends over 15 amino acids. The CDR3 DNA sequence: TGTGCCAGCAGTTTAGCAATGGGCAGCCCCTACGAGCAGTACTTC. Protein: CASSLAMGSPYEQYF.

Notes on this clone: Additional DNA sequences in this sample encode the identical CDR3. DNA of the CDR3: TGTGCCAGCAGCTTAGGCGTGAACACCGGGGAGCTGTTTTTT. This gives the protein CASSLGVNTGELFF. The genes are TRBV13 and TRBJ2-2; D remains ambiguous. The V end lost 0 bases, the J end lost 1 base, and 3 bases lay between the germline ends. CDR3 length: 14 residues. Germline loops: CDR1 PRHDT, CDR2 FYEKMQ (reference sequence). Drawing the rest from reference TRBV13 and TRBJ2-2, the complete variable domain is AAGVIQSPRHLIKEKRETATLKCYPIPRHDTVYWYQQGPGQDPQFLISFYEKMQSDKGSIPDRFSAQQFSDYHSELNMSSLELGDSALYFCASSLGVNTGELFFGEGSRLTVL.

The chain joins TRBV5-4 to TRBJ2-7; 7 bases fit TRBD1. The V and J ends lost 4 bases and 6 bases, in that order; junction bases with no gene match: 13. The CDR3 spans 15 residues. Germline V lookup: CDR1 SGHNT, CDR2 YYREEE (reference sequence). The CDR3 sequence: CASSMTRDSLAEQYF. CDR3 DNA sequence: TGTGCCAGCAGCATGACCCGGGACAGCCTAGCCGAGCAGTACTTC.

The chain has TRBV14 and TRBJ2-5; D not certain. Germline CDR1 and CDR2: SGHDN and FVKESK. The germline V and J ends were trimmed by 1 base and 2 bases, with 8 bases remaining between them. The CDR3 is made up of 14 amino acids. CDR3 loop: CASSQAEGQETQYF. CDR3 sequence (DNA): TGTGCCAGCAGCCAAGCGGAAGGTCAAGAGACCCAGTACTTC.

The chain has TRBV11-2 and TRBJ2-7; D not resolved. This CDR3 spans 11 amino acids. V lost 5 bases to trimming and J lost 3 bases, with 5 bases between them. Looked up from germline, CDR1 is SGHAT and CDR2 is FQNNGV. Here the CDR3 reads CASSQYYEQYF. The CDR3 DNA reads TGTGCCAGCAGCCAGTACTACGAGCAGTACTTC.

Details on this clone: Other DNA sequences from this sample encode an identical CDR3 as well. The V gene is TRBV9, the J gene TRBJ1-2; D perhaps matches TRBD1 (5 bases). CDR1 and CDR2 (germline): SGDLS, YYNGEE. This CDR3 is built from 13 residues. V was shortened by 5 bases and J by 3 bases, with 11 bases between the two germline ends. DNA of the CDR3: TGTGCCAGCAGTGGGACGGATTACTATGGCTACACCTTC. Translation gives CASSGTDYYGYTF.

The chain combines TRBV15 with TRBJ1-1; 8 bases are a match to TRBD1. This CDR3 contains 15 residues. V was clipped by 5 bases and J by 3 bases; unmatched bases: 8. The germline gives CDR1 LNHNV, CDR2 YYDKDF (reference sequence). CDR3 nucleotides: TGTGCCACCAGCTCCTGGACAGGGAGGGACACTGAAGCTTTCTTT. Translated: CATSSWTGRDTEAFF.

CDR3 sequence: CASSHEAHTQAYEQYF. The DNA of the CDR3 is TGCGCCAGCAGCCATGAAGCGCACACTCAAGCCTACGAGCAGTACTTC. The chain has TRBV4-1 and TRBJ2-7, with D unresolved. Per the germline V gene, CDR1 is MGHRA and CDR2 is YSYEKL. V lost 3 bases and J lost 2, with 17 bases in between. This CDR3 region has 16 residues.

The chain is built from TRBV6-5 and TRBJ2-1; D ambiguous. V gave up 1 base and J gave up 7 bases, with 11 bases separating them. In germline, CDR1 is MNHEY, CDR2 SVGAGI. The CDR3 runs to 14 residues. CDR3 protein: CASSYLELGNEQFF. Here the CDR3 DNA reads TGTGCCAGCAGTTACTTGGAACTGGGAAATGAGCAGTTCTTC.

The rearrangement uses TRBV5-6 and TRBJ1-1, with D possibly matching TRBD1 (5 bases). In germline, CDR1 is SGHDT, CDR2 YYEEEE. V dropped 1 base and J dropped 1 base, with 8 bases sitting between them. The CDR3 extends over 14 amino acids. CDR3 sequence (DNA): TGTGCCAGCAGCTTGTGGGGGACGAACACTGAAGCTTTCTTT. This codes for CASSLWGTNTEAFF.

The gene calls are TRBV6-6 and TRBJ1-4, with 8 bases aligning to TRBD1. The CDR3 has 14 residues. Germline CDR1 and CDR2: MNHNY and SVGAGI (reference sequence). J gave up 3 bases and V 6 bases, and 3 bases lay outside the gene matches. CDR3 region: CASSPTGANEKLFF. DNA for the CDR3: TGTGCCAGCAGCCCGACAGGGGCTAATGAAAAACTGTTTTTT.

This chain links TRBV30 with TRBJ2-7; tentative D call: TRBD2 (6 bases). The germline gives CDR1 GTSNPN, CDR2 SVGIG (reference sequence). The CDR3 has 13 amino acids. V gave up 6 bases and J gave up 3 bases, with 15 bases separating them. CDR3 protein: CACSWRANYEQYF. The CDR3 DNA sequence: TGTGCCTGCTCGTGGAGGGCCAACTACGAGCAGTACTTC.

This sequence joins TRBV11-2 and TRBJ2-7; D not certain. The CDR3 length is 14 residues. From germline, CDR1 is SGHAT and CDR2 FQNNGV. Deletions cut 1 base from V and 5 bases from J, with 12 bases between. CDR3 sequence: CASSLGQISNEQYF. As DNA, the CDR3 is TGTGCCAGCAGCTTAGGCCAGATTTCAAACGAGCAGTACTTC.